This is a list of T cell receptor beta chains from one sample in a study of CD8 T cells in Susac syndrome. TCRdb fed the immunoSEQ multiplex PCR reads into MiXCR, producing one record per CDR3 protein. The top ten hold over 0.12% of the sample, which has 180,000 or so distinct CDR3 sequences, 90% to 95% seen once. The sample comprised CD4+ T cells from PBMCs. Every receptor here comes from a human donor in good health. The CDR3 runs from the conserved cysteine through the conserved F or W. Size is omitted from some rows. Given values are once, few, many or a class for expanded clones.

V gene: TRBV5-4; clone size: -; J gene: TRBJ1-1; CDR3 length: 13; CDR3 protein: CASSSTGKTEAFF
V gene: TRBV7-9; clone size: -; J gene: TRBJ2-5; CDR3 length: 15; CDR3 protein: CASSLRQSSWETQYF
V gene: TRBV5-1; clone size: -; J gene: TRBJ2-5; CDR3 length: 13; CDR3 protein: CASSPQGFETQYF
V gene: TRBV10-3; clone size: once; J gene: TRBJ2-7; CDR3 length: 14; CDR3 protein: CAISGQGAIDEQYF
V gene: TRBV30; clone size: -; J gene: TRBJ2-5; CDR3 length: 15; CDR3 protein: CAWSDGGVLQETQYF
V gene: TRBV6-2/TRBV6-3; clone size: -; J gene: TRBJ2-3; CDR3 length: 15; CDR3 protein: CASRKYYSSTDTQYF
V gene: TRBV5-4; clone size: -; J gene: TRBJ2-3; CDR3 length: 15; CDR3 protein: CASSLEAKRQDTQYF
V gene: TRBV12-3/TRBV12-4; clone size: -; J gene: TRBJ1-5; CDR3 length: 14; CDR3 protein: CASTPTGGLQPQHF
V gene: TRBV29-1; clone size: -; J gene: TRBJ2-3; CDR3 length: 14; CDR3 protein: CSVATSGGSDTQYF
V gene: TRBV20-1; clone size: -; J gene: TRBJ2-1; CDR3 length: 15; CDR3 protein: CSAILLAGDYNEQFF
V gene: TRBV5-6; clone size: -; J gene: TRBJ2-5; CDR3 length: 12; CDR3 protein: CASRGTSETQYF
V gene: TRBV4-3; clone size: -; J gene: TRBJ1-1; CDR3 length: 13; CDR3 protein: CASSLGWDTEAFF
V gene: TRBV5-1; clone size: -; J gene: TRBJ2-6; CDR3 length: 16; CDR3 protein: CASSLYVAAGANVLTF
V gene: TRBV2; clone size: -; J gene: TRBJ2-1; CDR3 length: 13; CDR3 protein: CASNRDNYNEQFF
V gene: TRBV7-9; clone size: many; J gene: TRBJ2-5; CDR3 length: 14; CDR3 protein: CASSLAGGQETQYF
V gene: TRBV12-3/TRBV12-4; clone size: -; J gene: TRBJ2-1; CDR3 length: 15; CDR3 protein: CASSLGPGTENEQFF
V gene: TRBV7-9; clone size: -; J gene: TRBJ2-5; CDR3 length: 14; CDR3 protein: CASSLLSGRETQYF
V gene: TRBV5-1; clone size: -; J gene: TRBJ2-1; CDR3 length: 15; CDR3 protein: CASSLRGPGDNEQFF
V gene: TRBV29-1; clone size: -; J gene: TRBJ1-1; CDR3 length: 13; CDR3 protein: CSVAGGERTEAFF
V gene: TRBV20-1; clone size: -; J gene: TRBJ2-1; CDR3 length: 13; CDR3 protein: CSAPRAQYNEQFF
V gene: TRBV28; clone size: -; J gene: TRBJ1-5; CDR3 length: 14; CDR3 protein: CASSVIRGNQPQHF
V gene: TRBV20-1; clone size: -; J gene: TRBJ2-6; CDR3 length: 14; CDR3 protein: CSASGRPGANVLTF
V gene: TRBV9; clone size: once; J gene: TRBJ2-3; CDR3 length: 14; CDR3 protein: CASSSAGGPGTQYF
V gene: TRBV20-1; clone size: -; J gene: TRBJ1-5; CDR3 length: 13; CDR3 protein: CSARTGSNQPQHF
V gene: TRBV6-5; clone size: -; J gene: TRBJ1-1; CDR3 length: 13; CDR3 protein: CASSYGGNTEAFF
V gene: TRBV4-2; clone size: few; J gene: TRBJ1-1; CDR3 length: 13; CDR3 protein: CASSQDWDTEAFF
V gene: TRBV11-2; clone size: -; J gene: TRBJ2-3; CDR3 length: 16; CDR3 protein: CASSLDRVAGADTQYF
V gene: TRBV5-4; clone size: -; J gene: TRBJ1-4; CDR3 length: 14; CDR3 protein: CASSLDGFNEKLFF
V gene: TRBV6-2/TRBV6-3; clone size: -; J gene: TRBJ1-1; CDR3 length: 16; CDR3 protein: CASTPRQGGPFTEAFF
V gene: TRBV25-1; clone size: -; J gene: TRBJ1-4; CDR3 length: 14; CDR3 protein: CASSERNTNEKLFF
V gene: TRBV4-1; clone size: -; J gene: TRBJ2-7; CDR3 length: 14; CDR3 protein: CASSQDAGVGEQYF
V gene: TRBV30; clone size: -; J gene: TRBJ1-5; CDR3 length: 14; CDR3 protein: CAWSPGGLGYPQHF
V gene: TRBV7-9; clone size: -; J gene: TRBJ2-7; CDR3 length: 16; CDR3 protein: CASSPMDRGLTYEQYF
V gene: TRBV5-1; clone size: -; J gene: TRBJ2-3; CDR3 length: 16; CDR3 protein: CASSPGLAGDADTQYF
V gene: TRBV2; clone size: -; J gene: TRBJ2-1; CDR3 length: 15; CDR3 protein: CASSSGGLSYNEQFF
V gene: TRBV30; clone size: once; J gene: TRBJ1-1; CDR3 length: 13; CDR3 protein: CAWSTPGPESAFF
V gene: TRBV7-9; clone size: -; J gene: TRBJ2-5; CDR3 length: 15; CDR3 protein: CASSLGAGGQETQYF
V gene: TRBV7-2; clone size: -; J gene: TRBJ1-1; CDR3 length: 13; CDR3 protein: CASSSGQRLSAFF
V gene: TRBV12-3/TRBV12-4; clone size: -; J gene: TRBJ2-6; CDR3 length: 17; CDR3 protein: CASSLRGATSGANVLTF
V gene: TRBV12-3/TRBV12-4; clone size: -; J gene: TRBJ2-7; CDR3 length: 13; CDR3 protein: CASSQGGEYEQYF
V gene: TRBV3-1; clone size: -; J gene: TRBJ1-2; CDR3 length: 16; CDR3 protein: CASSQAWTGNTGGYTF
V gene: TRBV15; clone size: -; J gene: TRBJ2-7; CDR3 length: 14; CDR3 protein: CATSKMRQAYEQYF
V gene: TRBV7-2; clone size: -; J gene: TRBJ2-3; CDR3 length: 15; CDR3 protein: CASRGTSGGPRTQYF
V gene: TRBV18; clone size: -; J gene: TRBJ2-7; CDR3 length: 14; CDR3 protein: CASSPRTGEYEQYF
V gene: TRBV3-1; clone size: -; J gene: TRBJ1-5; CDR3 length: 14; CDR3 protein: CASSHRGNNQPQHF
V gene: TRBV12-3/TRBV12-4; clone size: -; J gene: TRBJ1-5; CDR3 length: 14; CDR3 protein: CASSLDRFNQPQHF
V gene: TRBV29-1; clone size: -; J gene: TRBJ1-2; CDR3 length: 13; CDR3 protein: CSVDRQGSEGYTF
V gene: TRBV6-7; clone size: once; J gene: TRBJ2-7; CDR3 length: 16; CDR3 protein: CASSELAGGPFLEQYF
V gene: TRBV9; clone size: -; J gene: TRBJ2-2; CDR3 length: 18; CDR3 protein: CASSVFSGGASPTGELFF
V gene: TRBV20-1; clone size: -; J gene: TRBJ2-3; CDR3 length: 14; CDR3 protein: CSATGHVETDTQYF
V gene: TRBV7-9; clone size: -; J gene: TRBJ1-1; CDR3 length: 15; CDR3 protein: CASSLALGGFTEAFF
V gene: TRBV6-1; clone size: few; J gene: TRBJ2-7; CDR3 length: 16; CDR3 protein: CASSPLEPGLRYEQYF
V gene: TRBV5-4; clone size: -; J gene: TRBJ2-1; CDR3 length: 16; CDR3 protein: CASSLSGGPRYNEQFF
V gene: TRBV4-3; clone size: -; J gene: TRBJ2-3; CDR3 length: 16; CDR3 protein: CASSQEGTTGTDTQYF